These 10 T cell receptor beta chains were all obtained from the same sample, sequenced in a study of blood T cell repertoires in COVID-19. Using immunoSEQ multiplex PCR, the repertoire was profiled, and TCRdb retains in-frame clones only, with some absent. Found here are roughly 250,000 clones, 83% of them singletons; the top ten hold about 3.8%. Input material: PBMCs or T cells enriched from blood (not recorded which). All receptors come from a woman aged 40-49 years who had been exposed to COVID-19.

This rearrangement joins TRBV2 to TRBJ1-3; TRBD1 matches 11 bases. CDR1 SNHLY and CDR2 FYNNEI come from the germline V gene. There are 15 residues in the CDR3. Trimming at V came to 6 bases and at J to 0 bases, leaving 1 base not matched to a gene. The CDR3 protein is CASRGTGGSGNTIYF. DNA of the CDR3: TGTGCCAGCAGAGGGACAGGGGGCTCTGGAAACACCATATATTTT.

The chain is built from TRBV3-1 (or the pseudogene TRBV3-2) and TRBJ2-2; D is undetermined. The CDR3 loop spans 12 amino acids. The V gene lost 5 bases and the J gene lost 4 bases, with 5 bases spanning the gap. Germline lookup yields CDR1 LGHDT and CDR2 YNNKEL (reference sequence). This CDR3 reads CASSWSTGELFF. The CDR3 nucleotides are TGTGCCAGCAGCTGGAGCACCGGGGAGCTGTTTTTT.

This clone was detected only a few times. The chain recombines TRBV7-3 with TRBJ1-1; tentative D call: TRBD1 (6 bases). CDR3 length equals 12 residues. Germline V gene data show CDR1 as SGHTA and CDR2 as FQGTGA. The ends were cut back, 6 bases at V and 8 bases at J, with 13 bases in the middle. The CDR3 DNA is TGTGCCAGCAGTAAAGGGGGAGGGGAAGCTTTCTTT. Translated, it gives CASSKGGGEAFF.

The CDR3 loop is CASRGRGAWGYTF. The CDR3 nucleotides read TGTGCCAGCAGAGGAAGGGGCGCGTGGGGCTACACCTTC. The genes are TRBV2 and TRBJ1-2; D is possibly TRBD1 (5 bases). The V gene's germline CDR1 is SNHLY and CDR2 FYNNEI. The CDR3 runs 13 residues. V was cut by 6 bases and J by 8 bases, with 16 bases left in between.

The V and J genes are TRBV6-1 and TRBJ1-3; D remains ambiguous. From germline, CDR1 is MNHNS and CDR2 SASEGT. The CDR3 runs 16 residues. Trimming stripped 3 bases from V and 0 bases from J, with 12 bases between. CDR3 nucleotide sequence: TGTGCCAGCAGTGATTTGGGCTTAACCTCTGGAAACACCATATATTTT. This translates into CASSDLGLTSGNTIYF.

This clone has a single count. The CDR3 protein is CASSLRGAGGELFF. The CDR3 DNA sequence: TGTGCCAGCAGTTTACGGGGGGCGGGCGGGGAGCTGTTTTTT. The chain carries TRBV27 and TRBJ2-2, with a weak D call TRBD2 (7 bases). V shed 2 bases and J shed 7 bases, with 11 bases lying between them. The CDR3 is 14 amino acids. CDR1 and CDR2 (germline): MNHEY, SMNVEV (reference sequence).

This chain joins TRBV19 and TRBJ2-7; a weak D match, TRBD1 (6 bases). The length of the CDR3 is 16 residues. Germline CDR1 reads LNHDA; CDR2 reads SQIVND (reference sequence). V was clipped by 2 bases and J by 0 bases, with 14 bases between them. The CDR3 protein is CASSISRAGDSYEQYF. The CDR3 coding sequence is TGTGCCAGTAGTATATCCAGGGCAGGGGACTCCTACGAGCAGTACTTC.

V gene TRBV4-2 combines with J gene TRBJ2-3; 11 positions agree with TRBD2. CDR1 is LGHNA and CDR2 is YNFKEQ in the germline V gene. The CDR3 is made up of 17 amino acids. The ends lost 4 bases at V and 2 bases at J; junction bases unmatched: 8. CDR3 loop: CASSPLAGGSFTDTQYF. For the CDR3, the DNA is TGTGCCAGCAGCCCTCTAGCGGGGGGCTCGTTCACAGATACGCAGTATTTT.

J is TRBJ2-1 and V is TRBV24-1; weak D call: TRBD2 (6 bases). The germline gives CDR1 KGHDR, CDR2 SFDVKD. The CDR3 covers 14 residues. Trimming removed 5 bases from V and 6 bases from J, with 13 bases in between. CDR3 sequence: CATSGAGTPNEQFF. The CDR3 bases are TGTGCCACCAGTGGAGCCGGGACTCCCAATGAGCAGTTCTTC.

This chain joins TRBV7-2 and TRBJ2-5; D uncertain. CDR1 and CDR2 from the germline V gene are SGHTA and FQGNSA. Trimming pared 9 bases from V and 2 bases from J, leaving 13 bases between. This CDR3 is 13 amino acids long. The CDR3 here is CASQVLPQETQYF. The CDR3 region has the DNA TGTGCCAGTCAGGTTCTGCCACAAGAGACCCAGTACTTC.